The source of this TCR beta chain is a study of identical twins. Germline V gene data show CDR1 as SQVTM and CDR2 as ANQGSEA. This CDR3 spans 14 amino acids. Trimming pared 6 bases from V and 7 bases from J, leaving 19 bases between. Healthy Caucasians made up all donors. TCRdb fed the 5' RACE reads into MiXCR, producing one record per CDR3 protein. The data show hundreds of thousands of distinct CDR3 sequences, 9% to 15% seen once. Notes on this clonotype: Its antigen is currently unknown.

Points from the study as a whole: Cross-sectional statistical analysis was relied on for the conclusions, without the same donors being followed. Cord blood beta clonotypes that were abundant carried fewer insertions, and memory repertoires showed no such trend. Because invariant MAIT and iNKT cells could be present, zero-insertion analyses could be partly confounded.

This sample also appeared in a second study, on yellow fever vaccine responses in identical twins.

Source material: PBMCs. The receptor comes from a woman aged 18-29 years in good health. The J gene is TRBJ2-1, the V gene TRBV29-1; D possibly corresponds to TRBD1 (6 bases). In DNA, the CDR3 is TGCAGCGTAAACGACAGGAATGGTAATAATGAGCAGTTCTTC. It translates to CSVNDRNGNNEQFF.